A selection of T cell receptor beta chains follows, all from one sample in a study of blood T cells in healthy people across ages. MiXCR, run by TCRdb on the 5' RACE reads, gives a single entry per CDR3 protein. The sample includes 850,000 to 1,000,000 distinct CDR3 sequences, around 46% seen only once; the top ten take 10% to 15%. Sequenced sample: blood. These receptor sequences come from a man aged 25 to 40 in good health. CDR3s leave out the opening cysteine and the closing phenylalanine or tryptophan. Each record gives: V gene, J gene, D gene, CDR3 protein. A D gene is named only where the DNA matches it firmly.

>TRBV6-5|TRBJ2-5|.
ASSYSGQEWETQY
>TRBV12-3/TRBV12-4|TRBJ2-7|.
ASSPENREAYEQY
>TRBV7-2|TRBJ2-3|TRBD1
ASSEGRTGADTQY
>TRBV6-1|TRBJ1-1|.
ASSEARSGPSTEAF
>TRBV25-1|TRBJ1-4|TRBD1
ASSAWDRDDEKLF
>TRBV5-1|TRBJ2-3|.
ASSQELGAQY
>TRBV4-1|TRBJ1-6|TRBD1
LNGAGGEIESPLH
>TRBV27|TRBJ1-5|TRBD1
ASSAGTVENSNQPQH
>TRBV7-3|TRBJ2-1|.
ASSSRGGSANEQF
>TRBV24-1|TRBJ2-7|.
ATSDTQGTYEQY
>TRBV7-9|TRBJ1-1|.
ASSFYRDHTEAF
>TRBV3-1|TRBJ2-1|TRBD1
ASSRLDRGAYEQF
>TRBV6-5|TRBJ2-5|TRBD2
GSSLSGIETQY
>TRBV12-3/TRBV12-4|TRBJ2-1|TRBD1
ASTRTGGPWNEQF
>TRBV7-9|TRBJ2-1|.
ASSLGLGLINEQF
>TRBV28|TRBJ2-3|.
ASSFLRGRLGGQY
>TRBV12-3/TRBV12-4|TRBJ2-1|.
ASSLFGRSYNEQF
>TRBV29-1|TRBJ2-7|.
SVDIGGREQY
>TRBV9|TRBJ2-7|.
ASSVDVGFSYEQY
>TRBV3-1|TRBJ2-5|TRBD1
ASSRTGLEQY
>TRBV7-2|TRBJ2-5|.
ATALTQGETQY
>TRBV10-3|TRBJ2-2|TRBD1
AITGGQGENTGELF
>TRBV25-1|TRBJ1-2|.
ASSESVGYT
>TRBV2|TRBJ1-4|.
ASSDERFNEKLF